The 4 T cell receptor beta chains presented below share a single source sample, sequenced in a study of blood T cell repertoires in COVID-19. Repertoires were generated with immunoSEQ multiplex PCR, while TCRdb's copy carries only in-frame clones and drops some. This sample has 200,000 or so clones, with 84% found just once. Source material: PBMCs or T cells enriched from blood (not recorded which). Receptor source: a man aged 55 to 69 who had recovered from COVID-19.

The chain uses TRBV7-9 and TRBJ2-3; 9 bases fit TRBD2. V was clipped by 4 bases and J by 1 base; unmatched bases: 6. The CDR3 length is 16 residues. The V gene's germline CDR1 is SEHNR and CDR2 FQNEAQ (reference sequence). The CDR3 loop is CASSYGAGGGTDTQYF. The CDR3 DNA sequence: TGTGCCAGCAGCTATGGAGCGGGGGGTGGCACAGATACGCAGTATTTT.

This rearrangement joins TRBV9 to TRBJ2-2; perhaps TRBD1 as D (5 bases). V was shortened by 2 bases and J by 4 bases, with 12 bases between the two germline ends. The CDR3 has 15 amino acids. Germline CDR1 is SGDLS and CDR2 is YYNGEE. The CDR3 region is CASSVGRVGTGELFF. CDR3 nucleotides: TGTGCCAGCAGCGTTGGCAGGGTGGGCACCGGGGAGCTGTTTTTT.

The sample holds a few counts of this clone. The chain uses TRBV11-2 and TRBJ2-7, with D possibly being TRBD1 (5 bases). The V end was cut by 0 bases, the J end by 2 bases, with 11 bases between. From germline, CDR1 is SGHAT and CDR2 FQNNGV. The CDR3 runs 15 residues. The DNA of the CDR3 is TGTGCCAGCAGCTTAGATCACACAGGAACCTACGAGCAGTACTTC. Residues: CASSLDHTGTYEQYF.

The V and J genes are TRBV25-1 and TRBJ1-2, with D unresolved. Germline lookup yields CDR1 MGHDK and CDR2 SYGVNS. There are 11 residues in the CDR3. V was cut by 6 bases and J by 8 bases, with 10 bases left in between. The chain's CDR3 is CASSDFYGYTF. The CDR3 DNA reads as TGTGCCAGCAGCGACTTTTACGGCTACACCTTC.